This TCR beta chain emerged from a study of blood T cell repertoires in COVID-19. Study information: Samples representing acute and convalescent COVID-19 were sourced from the United States, Italy and Spain. In each case, the material was cDNA or gDNA derived from T cells, B-cell-depleted T cells, or PBMCs.

The CDR3 has 15 residues. Germline values: CDR1 MNHEY, CDR2 SMNVEV (reference sequence). The trim removed 1 base at V and 1 base at J, leaving 3 bases unmatched. How the authors handled the data: The authors estimated nucleated cell counts from reference gene primer amplification. Sequenced by immunoSEQ multiplex PCR; TCRdb stores in-frame clones only, minus some. The V and J calls and clone size were taken over from that table, and D and trimming were inferred from the DNA. The sample lists 130,000 to 150,000 clones; 75% to 90% were seen once. Sequencing was done on a sample of peripheral blood. This chain uses TRBV27 with TRBJ2-7, with TRBD1 identical over 8 bases. This receptor was identified in a woman between 50 and 59 years old with acute or convalescent COVID-19. The CDR3 DNA is TGTGCCAGCAGTTTATGGGGGACAGGTTCCTACGAGCAGTACTTC. It translates to CASSLWGTGSYEQYF.